The TCR beta chain described here comes from a study of cytotoxic CD8 clonotypes in ibrutinib-treated CLL. Study-wide findings and caveats: Baseline levels were approached again at progression, after clonality had risen at ibrutinib response. Baseline clonality exceeded age-matched healthy donors and tracked circulating CD8+ T-cell counts.

This clone was found many times. Antigen: not known. With cryopreserved PBMCs as the source, approximately 2 micrograms of genomic DNA went to TCR beta libraries. Sequencing was performed with immunoSEQ multiplex PCR; in TCRdb, only in-frame clones are kept and a portion is missing. The sample shows nearly 100,000 clones, around 73% of them seen only once. V shed 1 base, J shed 7 bases, and the junction held 5 bases outside the gene matches. In germline, CDR1 is SGHNT, CDR2 YYREEE (reference sequence). The CDR3 covers 14 residues. The chain has TRBV5-4 and TRBJ2-1, with TRBD1 matching 7 bases. This sequence was found in a human donor with chronic lymphocytic leukemia. This specimen was PBMCs, taken after 12 months of ibrutinib treatment. The CDR3 region has the DNA TGTGCCAGCAGCTTGAAGACAGGGTGGAATGAGCAGTTCTTC. Residues: CASSLKTGWNEQFF.